The 7 T cell receptor beta chains presented below share a single source sample, sequenced in a study of blood T cell repertoires in COVID-19. The table came from immunoSEQ multiplex PCR; TCRdb's copy has only in-frame clones and leaves some out. The profile shows approximately 260,000 clones, 80% to 85% of them singletons. Sequenced input: PBMCs or T cells enriched from blood (not recorded which). All receptors derive from a man between 45 and 60 years old who had recovered from COVID-19.

The chain carries TRBV29-1 and TRBJ2-3; tentatively, D is TRBD2 (6 bases). The CDR3 loop spans 14 amino acids. The V gene's germline CDR1 is SQVTM and CDR2 ANQGSEA. The germline V and J ends were trimmed by 6 bases and 3 bases, with 16 bases remaining between them. The CDR3 loop reads CSVQLARGTDTQYF. DNA of the CDR3: TGCAGCGTCCAGCTAGCGAGGGGAACAGATACGCAGTATTTT.

The rearrangement joins TRBV5-4 to TRBJ2-1, with D hard to call. Germline-derived CDR1 and CDR2 are SGHNT and YYREEE (reference sequence). The length of the CDR3 is 13 residues. Trimming pared 4 bases from V and 6 bases from J, leaving 11 bases between. The CDR3 reads CASSLHGGNEQFF. The CDR3, as DNA: TGTGCCAGCAGCCTGCACGGTGGCAATGAGCAGTTCTTC.

The V call is TRBV19, the J call TRBJ2-7; 8 nucleotides agree with TRBD1. This CDR3 contains 15 residues. In germline, CDR1 is LNHDA, CDR2 SQIVND (reference sequence). Trimming removed 5 bases from V and 3 bases from J; junction bases left unmatched: 9. The CDR3 nucleotides read TGTGCCAGTAGTCCTAAGGGACAGGTAATCTACGAGCAGTACTTC. Translated, it gives CASSPKGQVIYEQYF.

The rearrangement joins TRBV18 to TRBJ2-7; TRBD1 aligns across 12 bases. Germline V gene sequence: CDR1 KGHSH, CDR2 LQKENI. The V gene end was trimmed by 8 bases and the J gene end by 6 bases; junction bases not matched to a gene: 11. The CDR3 is made up of 15 amino acids. CDR3 sequence: CASRETGTGGGEQYF. CDR3 bases: TGTGCCAGCCGTGAAACCGGGACAGGGGGCGGCGAGCAGTACTTC.

V is TRBV19 and J is TRBJ1-6; 9 bases line up with TRBD1. This CDR3 spans 15 amino acids. CDR1 is LNHDA, CDR2 SQIVND, per germline (reference sequence). V lost 3 bases to trimming and J lost 5 bases; unmatched junction nucleotides: 2. This CDR3 is CASSMGQGDNSPLHF. In nucleotides, the CDR3 is TGTGCCAGTAGTATGGGACAGGGAGATAATTCACCCCTCCACTTT. The full variable domain, in which reference TRBV19 and TRBJ1-6 provide the parts outside the CDR3, is DGGITQSPKYLFRKEGQNVTLSCEQNLNHDAMYWYRQDPGQGLRLIYYSQIVNDFQKGDIAEGYSVSREKKESFPLTVTSAQKNPTAFYLCASSMGQGDNSPLHFGNGTRLTVT.

In its sample, this clone was seen a few times. The chain recombines TRBV9 with TRBJ1-6; D unresolved. Trimming stripped 0 bases from V and 10 bases from J, with 11 bases between. Germline CDR1 is SGDLS and CDR2 is YYNGEE. This CDR3 is built from 14 residues. This CDR3 reads CASSVEEELSPLHF. The CDR3 nucleotides are TGTGCCAGCAGCGTAGAGGAGGAGTTGTCACCCCTCCACTTT.

The J gene is TRBJ1-6, the V gene TRBV2; D uncertain. CDR3 length: 16 amino acids. Between the trimmed V and J ends, which lost 8 bases and 1 base, there was a span of 15 bases. Per the germline V gene, CDR1 is SNHLY and CDR2 is FYNNEI. CDR3 in amino acids: CASAARLPSYNSPLHF. In nucleotides, the CDR3 is TGTGCCAGCGCCGCCAGGCTACCATCCTATAATTCACCCCTCCACTTT. Complete variable domain (other parts from reference TRBV2 and TRBJ1-6): EPEVTQTPSHQVTQMGQEVILRCVPISNHLYFYWYRQILGQKVEFLVSFYNNEISEKSEIFDDQFSVERPDGSNFTLKIRSTKLEDSAMYFCASAARLPSYNSPLHFGNGTRLTVT.